This T cell receptor beta chain was found in a study of monozygotic twins with inflammatory bowel disease. This CDR3 contains 15 residues. Germline V CDR1 and CDR2: KGHSH, LQKENI. From the 5' RACE reads, TCRdb lists one entry per CDR3 protein and no DNA. This sample's clone table lists approximately 140,000 distinct CDR3 sequences. Study outcomes and limitations: Versus healthy twins, IBD patients showed fewer clonotypes shared with others, especially with disease activity. Neither one strong signal nor one clonotype associated with IBD was supported.

With respect to this clonotype: Antigen: not known.

Collection yielded around 2.7 ml of blood per donor. Sequenced sample: blood. This rearrangement joins TRBV18 to TRBJ1-6. This sequence was found in a human donor with ulcerative colitis or Crohn's disease, or a healthy co-twin of an affected twin (not recorded which). The CDR3 sequence is CASSPSGGLNSPLHF.